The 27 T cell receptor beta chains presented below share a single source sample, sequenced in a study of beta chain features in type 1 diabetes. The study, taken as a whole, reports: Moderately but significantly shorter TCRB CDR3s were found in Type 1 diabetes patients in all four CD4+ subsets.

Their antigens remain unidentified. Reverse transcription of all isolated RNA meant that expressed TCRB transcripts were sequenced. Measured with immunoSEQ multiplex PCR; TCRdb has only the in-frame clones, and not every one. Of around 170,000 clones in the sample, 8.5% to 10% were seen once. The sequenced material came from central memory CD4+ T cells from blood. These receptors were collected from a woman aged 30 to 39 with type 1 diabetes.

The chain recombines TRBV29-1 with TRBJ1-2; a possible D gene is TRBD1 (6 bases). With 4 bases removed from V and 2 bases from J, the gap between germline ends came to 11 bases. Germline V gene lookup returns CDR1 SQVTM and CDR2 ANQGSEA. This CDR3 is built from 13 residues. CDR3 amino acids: CSVGGQGNYGYTF. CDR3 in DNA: TGCAGCGTTGGGGGCCAGGGGAACTATGGCTACACCTTC.

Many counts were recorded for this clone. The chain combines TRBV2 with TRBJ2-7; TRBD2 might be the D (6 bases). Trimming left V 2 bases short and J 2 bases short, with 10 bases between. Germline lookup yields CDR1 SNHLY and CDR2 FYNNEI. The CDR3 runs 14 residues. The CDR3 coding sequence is TGTGCCAGCAGTGAACCTCGCGGGGCCTACGAGCAGTACTTC. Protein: CASSEPRGAYEQYF.

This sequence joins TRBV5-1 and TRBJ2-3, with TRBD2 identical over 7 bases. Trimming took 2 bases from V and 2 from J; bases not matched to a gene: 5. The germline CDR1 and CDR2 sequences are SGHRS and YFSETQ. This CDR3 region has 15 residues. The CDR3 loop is CASSFGLEYTDTQYF. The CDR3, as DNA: TGCGCCAGCAGCTTCGGACTAGAGTACACAGATACGCAGTATTTT.

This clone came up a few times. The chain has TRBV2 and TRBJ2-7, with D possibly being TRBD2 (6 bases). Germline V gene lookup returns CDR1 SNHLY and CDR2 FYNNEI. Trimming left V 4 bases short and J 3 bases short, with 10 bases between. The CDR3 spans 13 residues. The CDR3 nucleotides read TGTGCCAGCAGTGGCCAGGGAGGCTACGAGCAGTACTTC. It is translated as CASSGQGGYEQYF.

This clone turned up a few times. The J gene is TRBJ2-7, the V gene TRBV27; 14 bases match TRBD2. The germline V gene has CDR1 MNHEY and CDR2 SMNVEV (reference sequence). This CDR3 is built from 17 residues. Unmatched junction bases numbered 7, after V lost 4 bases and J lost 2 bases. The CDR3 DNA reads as TGTGCCAGCAGTTGGGGACTAGCGGGAGCCCAAGCCTACGAGCAGTACTTC. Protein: CASSWGLAGAQAYEQYF.

CDR3: CASSPRTGQETQYF. The CDR3 region has the DNA TGTGCCAGCAGTCCTCGGACAGGTCAAGAGACCCAGTACTTC. This chain links TRBV6-5 with TRBJ2-5; the match to TRBD1 covers 7 bases. With 5 bases clipped from V and 2 bases from J, the junction kept 5 bases outside the gene matches. The CDR3 covers 14 residues. CDR1 is MNHEY and CDR2 is SVGAGI in the germline V gene.

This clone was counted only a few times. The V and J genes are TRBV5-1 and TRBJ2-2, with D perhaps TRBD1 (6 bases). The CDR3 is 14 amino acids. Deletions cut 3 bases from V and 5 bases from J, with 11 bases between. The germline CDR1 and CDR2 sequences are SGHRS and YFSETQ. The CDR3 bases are TGCGCCAGCAGCTCGGGACAACGGACCGGGGAGCTGTTTTTT. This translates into CASSSGQRTGELFF.

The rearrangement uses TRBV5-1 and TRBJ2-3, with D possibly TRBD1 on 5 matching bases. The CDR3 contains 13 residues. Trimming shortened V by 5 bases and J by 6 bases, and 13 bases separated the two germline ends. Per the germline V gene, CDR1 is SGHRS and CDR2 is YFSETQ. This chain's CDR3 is CASRAGMEDTQYF. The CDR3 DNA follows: TGCGCCAGCAGGGCAGGGATGGAGGATACGCAGTATTTT.

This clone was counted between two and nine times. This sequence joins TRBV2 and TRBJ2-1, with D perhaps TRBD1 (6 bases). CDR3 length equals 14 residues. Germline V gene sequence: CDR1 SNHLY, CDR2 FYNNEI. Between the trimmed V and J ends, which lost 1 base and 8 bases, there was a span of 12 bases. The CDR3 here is CASSEGGRGDEQFF. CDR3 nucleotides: TGTGCCAGCAGTGAAGGGGGCAGGGGAGATGAGCAGTTCTTC.

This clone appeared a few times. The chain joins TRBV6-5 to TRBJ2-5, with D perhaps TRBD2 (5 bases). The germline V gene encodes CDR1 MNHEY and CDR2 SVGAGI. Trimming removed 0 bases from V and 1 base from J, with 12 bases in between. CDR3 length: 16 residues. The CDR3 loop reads CASSYSRVSFQETQYF. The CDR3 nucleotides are TGTGCCAGCAGTTACTCGAGGGTGAGCTTCCAAGAGACCCAGTACTTC.

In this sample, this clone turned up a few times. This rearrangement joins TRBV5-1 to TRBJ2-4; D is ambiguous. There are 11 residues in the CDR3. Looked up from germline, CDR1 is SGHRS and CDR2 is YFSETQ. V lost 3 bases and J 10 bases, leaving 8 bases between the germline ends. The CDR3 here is CASSSAEIQYF. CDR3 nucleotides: TGCGCCAGCAGCTCCGCTGAGATTCAGTACTTC.

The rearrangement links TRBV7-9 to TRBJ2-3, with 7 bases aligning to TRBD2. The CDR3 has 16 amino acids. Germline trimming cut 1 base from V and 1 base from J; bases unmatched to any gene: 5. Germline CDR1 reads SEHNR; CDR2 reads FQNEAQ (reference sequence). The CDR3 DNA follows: TGTGCCAGCAGCTTAGGAGTGGCGGGAGGCACAGATACGCAGTATTTT. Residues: CASSLGVAGGTDTQYF.

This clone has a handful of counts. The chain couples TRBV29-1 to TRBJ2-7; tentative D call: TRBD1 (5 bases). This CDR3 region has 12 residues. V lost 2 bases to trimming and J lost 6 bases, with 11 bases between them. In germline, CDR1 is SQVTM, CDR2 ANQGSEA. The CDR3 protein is CSVEQGLSEQYF. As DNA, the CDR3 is TGCAGCGTTGAACAGGGCCTAAGCGAGCAGTACTTC.

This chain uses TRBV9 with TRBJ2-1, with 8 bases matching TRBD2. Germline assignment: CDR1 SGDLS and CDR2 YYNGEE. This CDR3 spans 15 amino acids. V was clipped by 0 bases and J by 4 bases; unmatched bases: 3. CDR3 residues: CASSVGSSGYNEQFF. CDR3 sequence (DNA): TGTGCCAGCAGCGTAGGGTCTAGCGGGTACAATGAGCAGTTCTTC.

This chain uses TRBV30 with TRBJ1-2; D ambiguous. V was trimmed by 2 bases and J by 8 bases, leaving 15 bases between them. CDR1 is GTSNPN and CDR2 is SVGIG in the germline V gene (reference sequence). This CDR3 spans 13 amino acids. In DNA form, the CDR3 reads TGTGCCTGGAGTCCGCACCCGAGGTACGGCTACACCTTC. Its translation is CAWSPHPRYGYTF.

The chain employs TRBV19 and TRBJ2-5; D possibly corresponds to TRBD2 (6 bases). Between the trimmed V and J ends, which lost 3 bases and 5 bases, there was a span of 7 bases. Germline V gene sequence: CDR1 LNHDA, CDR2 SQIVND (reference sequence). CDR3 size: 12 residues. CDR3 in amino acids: CASSIRGETQYF. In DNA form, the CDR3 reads TGTGCCAGTAGTATTCGGGGGGAGACCCAGTACTTC.

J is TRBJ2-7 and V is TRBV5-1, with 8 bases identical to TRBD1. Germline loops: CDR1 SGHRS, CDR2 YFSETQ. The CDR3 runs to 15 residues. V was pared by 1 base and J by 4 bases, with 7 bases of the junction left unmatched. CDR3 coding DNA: TGCGCCAGCAGCTTGTCCCGACAGGGGATATACGAGCAGTACTTC. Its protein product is CASSLSRQGIYEQYF.

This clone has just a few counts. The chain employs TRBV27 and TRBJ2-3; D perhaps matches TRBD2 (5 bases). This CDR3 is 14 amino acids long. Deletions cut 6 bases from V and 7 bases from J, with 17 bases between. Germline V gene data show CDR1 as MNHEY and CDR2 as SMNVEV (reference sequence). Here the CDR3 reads CASRPSYPLNTQYF. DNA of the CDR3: TGTGCCAGCAGGCCTAGCTACCCGTTGAATACGCAGTATTTT.

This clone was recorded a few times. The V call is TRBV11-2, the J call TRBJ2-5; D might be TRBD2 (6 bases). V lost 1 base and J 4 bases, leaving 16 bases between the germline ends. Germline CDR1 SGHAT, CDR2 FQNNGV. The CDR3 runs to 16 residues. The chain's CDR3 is CASSLGWSSGGETQYF. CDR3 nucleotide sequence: TGTGCCAGCAGCTTAGGATGGAGTAGCGGAGGAGAGACCCAGTACTTC.

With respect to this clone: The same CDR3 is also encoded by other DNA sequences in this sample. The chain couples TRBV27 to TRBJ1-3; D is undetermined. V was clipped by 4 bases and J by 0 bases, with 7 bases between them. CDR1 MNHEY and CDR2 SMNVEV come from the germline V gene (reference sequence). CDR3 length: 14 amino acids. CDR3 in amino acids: CASSSRSSGNTIYF. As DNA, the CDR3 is TGTGCCAGCAGTTCCCGGAGCTCTGGAAACACCATATATTTT.

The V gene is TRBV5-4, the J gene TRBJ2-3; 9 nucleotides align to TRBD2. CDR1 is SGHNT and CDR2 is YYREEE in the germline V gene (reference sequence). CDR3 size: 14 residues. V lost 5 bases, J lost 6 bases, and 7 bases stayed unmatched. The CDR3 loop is CASSSAGGPDTQYF. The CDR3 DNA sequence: TGTGCCAGCAGTTCAGCGGGAGGCCCGGATACGCAGTATTTT.

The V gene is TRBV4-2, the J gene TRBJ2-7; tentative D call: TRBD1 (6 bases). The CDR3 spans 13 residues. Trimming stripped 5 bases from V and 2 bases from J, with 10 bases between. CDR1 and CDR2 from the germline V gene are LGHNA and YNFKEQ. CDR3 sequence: CASSTTGTYEQYF. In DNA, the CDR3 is TGTGCCAGCAGCACGACAGGTACCTACGAGCAGTACTTC.

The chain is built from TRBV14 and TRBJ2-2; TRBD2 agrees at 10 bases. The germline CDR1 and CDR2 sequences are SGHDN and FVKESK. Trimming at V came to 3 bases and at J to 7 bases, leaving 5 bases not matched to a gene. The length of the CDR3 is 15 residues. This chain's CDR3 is CASSHWTSGGGELFF. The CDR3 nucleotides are TGTGCCAGCAGCCACTGGACTAGCGGAGGCGGGGAGCTGTTTTTT.

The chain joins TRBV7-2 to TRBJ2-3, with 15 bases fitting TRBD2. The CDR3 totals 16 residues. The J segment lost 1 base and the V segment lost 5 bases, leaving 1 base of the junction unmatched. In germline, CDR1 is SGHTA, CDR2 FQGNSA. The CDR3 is CASSRTSGRGTDTQYF. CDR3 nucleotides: TGTGCCAGCAGCCGGACTAGCGGGAGGGGCACAGATACGCAGTATTTT.

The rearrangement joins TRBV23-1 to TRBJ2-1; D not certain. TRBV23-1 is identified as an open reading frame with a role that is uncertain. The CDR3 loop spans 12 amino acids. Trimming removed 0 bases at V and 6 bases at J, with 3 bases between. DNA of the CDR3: TGCGCCAGCAGTCAATCGGCCAATGAGCAGTTCTTC. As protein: CASSQSANEQFF.

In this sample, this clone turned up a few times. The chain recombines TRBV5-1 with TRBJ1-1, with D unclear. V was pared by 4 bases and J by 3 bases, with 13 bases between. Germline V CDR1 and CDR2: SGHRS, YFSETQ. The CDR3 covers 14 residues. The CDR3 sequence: CASSPFRVDTEAFF. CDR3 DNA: TGCGCCAGCAGCCCATTTCGGGTAGACACTGAAGCTTTCTTT.

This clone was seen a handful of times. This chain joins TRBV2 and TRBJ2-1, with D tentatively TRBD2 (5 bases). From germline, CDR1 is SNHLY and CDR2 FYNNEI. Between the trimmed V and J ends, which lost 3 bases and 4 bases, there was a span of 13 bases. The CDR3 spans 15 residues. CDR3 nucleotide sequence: TGTGCCAGCAGTGATGTTAGCCCGGGGTACAATGAGCAGTTCTTC. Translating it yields CASSDVSPGYNEQFF.